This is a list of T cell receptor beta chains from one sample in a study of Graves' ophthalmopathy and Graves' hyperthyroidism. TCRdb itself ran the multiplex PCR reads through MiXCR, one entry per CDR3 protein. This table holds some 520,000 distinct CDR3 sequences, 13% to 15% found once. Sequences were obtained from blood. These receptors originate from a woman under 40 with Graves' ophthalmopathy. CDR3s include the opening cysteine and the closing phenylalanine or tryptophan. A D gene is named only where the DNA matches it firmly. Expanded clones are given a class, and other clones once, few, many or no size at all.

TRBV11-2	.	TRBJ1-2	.	CASSLDIGERGYTF	TGTGCCAGCAGCTTAGATATCGGGGAGCGTGGCTACACCTTC
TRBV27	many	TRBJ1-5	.	CASSLGGTEGKPQHF	TGTGCCAGCAGTTTGGGGGGCACCGAGGGAAAGCCCCAGCATTTT
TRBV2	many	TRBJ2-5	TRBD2	CASIEGVGGLAQETQYF	TGTGCCAGCATCGAAGGAGTGGGAGGACTAGCGCAAGAGACCCAGTACTTC
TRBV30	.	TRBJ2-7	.	CAWTGDYDQYF	TGTGCCTGGACTGGGGATTACGATCAGTACTTC
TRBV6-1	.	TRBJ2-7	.	CASIKGPGAYEQYF	TGTGCCAGCATTAAAGGGCCTGGGGCCTACGAGCAGTACTTC
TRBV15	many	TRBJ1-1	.	CATSRDWGGEAFF	TGTGCCACCAGCAGAGATTGGGGGGGTGAAGCTTTCTTT
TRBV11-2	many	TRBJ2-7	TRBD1	CASSLEPTGFSLGQYF	TGTGCCAGCAGCTTAGAACCGACAGGGTTCTCCCTCGGGCAGTACTTC
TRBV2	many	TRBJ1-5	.	CASSGFGVEQPQHF	TGTGCCAGCAGCGGGTTCGGGGTAGAGCAGCCCCAGCATTTT
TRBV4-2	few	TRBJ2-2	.	CASSQDGRTTGELFF	TGTGCCAGCAGCCAAGATGGTAGGACCACCGGGGAGCTGTTTTTT
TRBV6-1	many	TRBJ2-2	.	CASSEPTPTSNTGELFF	TGTGCCAGCAGTGAGCCTACACCTACTAGTAACACCGGGGAGCTGTTTTTT
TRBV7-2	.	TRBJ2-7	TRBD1	CASSLKQGYEQYF	TGTGCCAGCAGCTTAAAACAGGGGTACGAGCAGTACTTC
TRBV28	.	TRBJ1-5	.	CASSDIDRPQHF	TGTGCCAGCAGCGATATCGATCGGCCCCAGCATTTT
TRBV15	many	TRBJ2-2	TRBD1	CATLRQGSGGELFF	TGTGCCACCCTCCGACAGGGTTCTGGCGGGGAGCTGTTTTTT
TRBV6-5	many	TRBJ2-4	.	CASSMILKGIKYF	TGTGCCAGCAGCATGATCCTGAAAGGCATTAAGTACTTC
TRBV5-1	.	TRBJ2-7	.	CASSLGLQVGEQYF	TGCGCCAGCAGCTTGGGTCTACAGGTAGGCGAGCAGTACTTC
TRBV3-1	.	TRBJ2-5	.	CASSQAEIQETQYF	TGTGCCAGCAGCCAAGCCGAGATCCAAGAGACCCAGTACTTC
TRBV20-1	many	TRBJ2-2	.	CSASPTGELFF	TGCAGTGCTAGCCCGACCGGGGAGCTGTTTTTT
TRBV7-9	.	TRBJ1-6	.	CASNGPGSENNSPLHF	TGTGCCAGCAATGGCCCCGGGAGTGAAAATAATTCACCCCTCCACTTT
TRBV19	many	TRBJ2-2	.	CASSIISANTGELFF	TGTGCCAGTAGTATCATCAGCGCGAACACCGGGGAGCTGTTTTTT
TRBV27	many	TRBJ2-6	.	CASRPLSANVLTF	TGTGCCAGCAGACCTCTGTCGGCCAACGTCCTGACTTTC
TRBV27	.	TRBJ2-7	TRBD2	CASSLSRLAGDSYEQYF	TGTGCCAGCAGTTTAAGTCGACTAGCGGGGGACTCCTACGAGCAGTACTTC
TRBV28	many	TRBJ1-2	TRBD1	CASRSSGQGSGGYTF	TGTGCCAGCAGGTCCTCAGGACAGGGGTCGGGTGGCTACACCTTC
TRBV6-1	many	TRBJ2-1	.	CASRLRTEQFF	TGTGCCAGCAGGTTAAGAACAGAGCAGTTCTTC
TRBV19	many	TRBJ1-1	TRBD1	CASSIRQDRVDTEAFF	TGTGCCAGTAGTATACGACAAGACAGGGTGGACACTGAAGCTTTCTTT
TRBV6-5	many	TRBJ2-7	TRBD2	CASSYPRFGGYYEQYF	TGTGCCAGCAGTTACCCTCGTTTCGGGGGGTACTACGAGCAGTACTTC
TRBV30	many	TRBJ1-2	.	CAWSVKGSNGYTF	TGTGCCTGGAGTGTAAAGGGGTCGAACGGCTACACCTTC
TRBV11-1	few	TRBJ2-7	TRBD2	CASSLHSSGTSYEQYF	TGTGCCAGCAGCTTACATTCTAGCGGTACCTCCTACGAGCAGTACTTC
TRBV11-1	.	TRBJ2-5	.	CASSSPLTDPPANQETQYF	TGTGCCAGCAGCTCCCCCCTTACCGACCCCCCAGCAAACCAAGAGACCCAGTACTTC
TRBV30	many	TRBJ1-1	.	CAWSQGTEAFF	TGTGCCTGGAGCCAGGGGACTGAAGCTTTCTTT
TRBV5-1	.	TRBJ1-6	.	CASSSGNSHLHF	TGCGCCAGCAGCTCTGGGAATTCACACCTCCACTTT
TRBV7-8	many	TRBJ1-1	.	CASSLGLPGDTEAFF	TGTGCCAGCAGCTTAGGTCTGCCAGGAGACACTGAAGCTTTCTTT
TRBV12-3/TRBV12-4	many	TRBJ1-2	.	CASSQVANYGYTF	TGTGCCAGCAGCCAGGTCGCAAACTATGGCTACACCTTC
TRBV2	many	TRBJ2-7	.	CASLGLYEQYF	TGTGCCAGCCTAGGGTTGTACGAGCAGTACTTC
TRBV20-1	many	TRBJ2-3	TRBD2	CSARLAGGDTQYF	TGCAGTGCTAGGCTAGCGGGAGGCGATACGCAGTATTTT
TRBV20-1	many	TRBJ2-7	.	CSASNRDLYEQYF	TGCAGTGCTAGTAACAGGGATCTCTACGAGCAGTACTTC